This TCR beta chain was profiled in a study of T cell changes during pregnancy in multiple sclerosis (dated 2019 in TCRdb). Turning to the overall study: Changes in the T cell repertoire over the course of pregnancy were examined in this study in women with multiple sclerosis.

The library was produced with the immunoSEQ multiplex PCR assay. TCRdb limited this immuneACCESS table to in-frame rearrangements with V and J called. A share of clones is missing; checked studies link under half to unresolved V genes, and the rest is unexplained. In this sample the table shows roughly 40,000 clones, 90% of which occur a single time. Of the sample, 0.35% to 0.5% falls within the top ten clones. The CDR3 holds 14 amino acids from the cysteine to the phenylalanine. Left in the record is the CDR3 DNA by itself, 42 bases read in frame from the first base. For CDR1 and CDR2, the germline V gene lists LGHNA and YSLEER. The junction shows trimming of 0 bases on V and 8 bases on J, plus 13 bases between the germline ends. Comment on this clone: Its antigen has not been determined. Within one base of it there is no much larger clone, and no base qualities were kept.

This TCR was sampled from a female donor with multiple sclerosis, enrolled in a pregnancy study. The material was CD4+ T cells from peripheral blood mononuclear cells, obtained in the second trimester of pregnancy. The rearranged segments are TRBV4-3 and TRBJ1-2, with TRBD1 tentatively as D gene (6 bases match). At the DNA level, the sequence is TGCGCCAGCAGCCAAGAAAGCCCGGACAGAGGCTACACCTTC. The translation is CASSQESPDRGYTF.